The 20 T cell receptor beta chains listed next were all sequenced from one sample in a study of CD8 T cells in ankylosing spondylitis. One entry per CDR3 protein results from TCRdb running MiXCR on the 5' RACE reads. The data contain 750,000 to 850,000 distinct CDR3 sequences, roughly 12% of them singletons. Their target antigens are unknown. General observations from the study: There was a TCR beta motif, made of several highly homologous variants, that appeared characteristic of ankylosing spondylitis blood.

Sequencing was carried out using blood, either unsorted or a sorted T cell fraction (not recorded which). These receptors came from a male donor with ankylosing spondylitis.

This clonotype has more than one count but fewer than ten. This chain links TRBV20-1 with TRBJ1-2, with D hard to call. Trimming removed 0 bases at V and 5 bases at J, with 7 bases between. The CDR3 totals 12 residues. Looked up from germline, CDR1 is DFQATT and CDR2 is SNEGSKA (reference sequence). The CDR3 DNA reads TGCAGTGCTAGAGACAACGGGTATGGCTACACCTTC. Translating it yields CSARDNGYGYTF.

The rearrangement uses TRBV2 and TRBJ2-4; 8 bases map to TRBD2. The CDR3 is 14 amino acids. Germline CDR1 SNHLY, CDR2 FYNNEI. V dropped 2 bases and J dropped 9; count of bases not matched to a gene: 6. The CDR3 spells CASSESSGNLIQYF. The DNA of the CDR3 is TGTGCCAGCAGTGAAAGTAGCGGGAACCTCATTCAGTACTTC.

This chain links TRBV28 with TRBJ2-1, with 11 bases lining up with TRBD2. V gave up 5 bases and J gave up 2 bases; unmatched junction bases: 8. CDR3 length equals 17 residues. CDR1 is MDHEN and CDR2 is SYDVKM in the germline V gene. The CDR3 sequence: CASSQLAGGAAYNEQFF. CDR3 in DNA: TGTGCCAGCAGTCAGCTAGCGGGAGGAGCGGCCTACAATGAGCAGTTCTTC.

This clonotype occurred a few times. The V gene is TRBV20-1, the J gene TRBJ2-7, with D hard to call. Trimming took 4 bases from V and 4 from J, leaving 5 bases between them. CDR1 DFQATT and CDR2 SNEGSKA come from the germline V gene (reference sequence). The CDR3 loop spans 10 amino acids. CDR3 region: CSATQYEQYF. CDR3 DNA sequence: TGCAGTGCTACCCAATACGAGCAGTACTTC.

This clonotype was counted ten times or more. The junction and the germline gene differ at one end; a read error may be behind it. CDR3 nucleotides: TGTGCCAGCAGTTTAGCGGGAGGAGACTACGAGCAGTACTTC. This encodes CASSLAGGDYEQYF. This chain connects TRBV5-1 to TRBJ2-7; 10 bases line up with TRBD2. Per germline, CDR1 SGHRS and CDR2 YFSETQ. The CDR3 has 14 residues.

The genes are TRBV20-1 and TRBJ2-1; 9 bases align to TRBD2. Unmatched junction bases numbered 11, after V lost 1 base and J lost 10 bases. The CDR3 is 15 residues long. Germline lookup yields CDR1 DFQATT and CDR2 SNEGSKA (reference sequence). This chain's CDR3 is CSARVPAGGIREQFF. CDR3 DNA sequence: TGCAGTGCTAGAGTTCCGGCGGGAGGGATTCGGGAGCAGTTCTTC.

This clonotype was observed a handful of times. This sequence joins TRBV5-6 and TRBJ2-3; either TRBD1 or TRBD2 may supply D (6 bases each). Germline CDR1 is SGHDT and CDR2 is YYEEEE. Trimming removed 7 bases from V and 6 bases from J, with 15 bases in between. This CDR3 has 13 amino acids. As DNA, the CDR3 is TGTGCCAGCCTTAGGGGGGCCCGGGATACGCAGTATTTT. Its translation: CASLRGARDTQYF.

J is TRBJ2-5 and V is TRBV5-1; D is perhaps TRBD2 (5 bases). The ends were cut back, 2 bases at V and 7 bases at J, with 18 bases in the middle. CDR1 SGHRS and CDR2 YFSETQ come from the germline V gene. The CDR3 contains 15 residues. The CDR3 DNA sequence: TGCGCCAGCAGCTTCGTCCCGGAACCTAGCACGACCCAGTACTTC. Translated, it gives CASSFVPEPSTTQYF.

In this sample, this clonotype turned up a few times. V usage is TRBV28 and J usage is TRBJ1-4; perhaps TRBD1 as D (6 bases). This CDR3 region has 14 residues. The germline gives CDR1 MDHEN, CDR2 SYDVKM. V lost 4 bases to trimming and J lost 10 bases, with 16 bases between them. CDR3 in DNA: TGTGCCAGCAGTTCACAGGGAGCCGGTGGAAAACTGTTTTTT. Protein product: CASSSQGAGGKLFF. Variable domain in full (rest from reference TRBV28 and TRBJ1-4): DVKVTQSSRYLVKRTGEKVFLECVQDMDHENMFWYRQDPGLGLRLIYFSYDVKMKEKGDIPEGYSVSREKKERFSLILESASTNQTSMYLCASSSQGAGGKLFFGSGTQLSVL.

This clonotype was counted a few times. CDR3 sequence (DNA): TGTGCCAGCAGTCCAACCCCGAACACTGAAGCTTTCTTT. Protein sequence: CASSPTPNTEAFF. The gene calls are TRBV12-3 or TRBV12-4 and TRBJ1-1; unclear D gene. The CDR3 contains 13 residues. Trimming left V 5 bases short and J 1 base short, with 8 bases between.

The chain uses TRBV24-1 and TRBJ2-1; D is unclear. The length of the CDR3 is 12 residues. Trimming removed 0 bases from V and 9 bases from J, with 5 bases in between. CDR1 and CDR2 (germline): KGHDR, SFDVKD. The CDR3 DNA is TGTGCCACCAGTGATTTGATGCGTGAGCAGTTCTTC. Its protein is CATSDLMREQFF.

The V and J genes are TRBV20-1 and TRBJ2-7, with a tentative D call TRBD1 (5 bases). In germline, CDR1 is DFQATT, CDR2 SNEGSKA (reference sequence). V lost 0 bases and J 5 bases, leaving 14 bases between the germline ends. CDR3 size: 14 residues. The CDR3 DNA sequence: TGCAGTGCTAGAGAAGGGGCCCCATCCGACGAGCAGTACTTC. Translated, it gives CSAREGAPSDEQYF.

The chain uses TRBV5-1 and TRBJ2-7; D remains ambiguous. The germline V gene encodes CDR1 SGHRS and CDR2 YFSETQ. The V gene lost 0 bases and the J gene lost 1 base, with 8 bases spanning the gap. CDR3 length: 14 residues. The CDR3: CASSLGSQSYEQYF. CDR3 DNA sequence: TGCGCCAGCAGCTTGGGAAGCCAGTCCTACGAGCAGTACTTC.

In DNA, the CDR3 is TGCAGTGCTAGGGGGACAGGGGGTTCACCCCTCCACTTT. The encoded protein is CSARGTGGSPLHF. V gene TRBV20-1 combines with J gene TRBJ1-6; 11 bases agree with TRBD1. V lost 3 bases, J lost 9 bases, and 1 base stayed unmatched. CDR1 and CDR2 from the germline V gene are DFQATT and SNEGSKA (reference sequence). The CDR3 consists of 13 residues.

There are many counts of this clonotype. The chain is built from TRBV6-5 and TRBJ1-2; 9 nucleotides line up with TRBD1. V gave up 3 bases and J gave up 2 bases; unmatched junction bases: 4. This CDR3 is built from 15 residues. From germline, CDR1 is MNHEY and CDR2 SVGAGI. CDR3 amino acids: CASSYWDRANYGYTF. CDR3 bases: TGTGCCAGCAGTTATTGGGACAGGGCCAACTATGGCTACACCTTC.

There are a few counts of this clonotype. The CDR3 loop is CSVGRHTGVNEQFF. CDR3 coding DNA: TGCAGCGTTGGAAGACACACAGGGGTTAATGAGCAGTTCTTC. J is TRBJ2-1 and V is TRBV29-1; 7 nucleotides line up with TRBD1. CDR1 is SQVTM, CDR2 ANQGSEA, per germline. CDR3 size: 14 residues. After removal of 4 bases from V and 7 bases from J, the junction contained 10 bases not matched to a gene.

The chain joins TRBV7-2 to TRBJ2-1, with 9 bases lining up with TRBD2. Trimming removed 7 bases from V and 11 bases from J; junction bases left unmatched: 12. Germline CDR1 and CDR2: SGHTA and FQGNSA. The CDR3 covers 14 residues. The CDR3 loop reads CASNLGLASLQQFF. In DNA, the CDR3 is TGTGCCAGCAACCTCGGACTAGCGAGTCTCCAGCAGTTCTTC.

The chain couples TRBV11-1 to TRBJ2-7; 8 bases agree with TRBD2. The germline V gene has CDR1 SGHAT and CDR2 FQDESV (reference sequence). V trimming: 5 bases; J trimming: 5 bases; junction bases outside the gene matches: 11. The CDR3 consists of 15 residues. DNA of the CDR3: TGTGCCAGCAGCCAACGGAGCGGGAGTCTCCACGAGCAGTACTTC. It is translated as CASSQRSGSLHEQYF.

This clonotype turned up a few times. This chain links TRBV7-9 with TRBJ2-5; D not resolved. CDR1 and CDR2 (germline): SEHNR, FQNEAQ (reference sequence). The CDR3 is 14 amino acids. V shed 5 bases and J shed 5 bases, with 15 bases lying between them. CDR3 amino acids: CASSDHQPEETQYF. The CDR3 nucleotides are TGTGCCAGCAGCGACCACCAACCGGAGGAGACCCAGTACTTC.

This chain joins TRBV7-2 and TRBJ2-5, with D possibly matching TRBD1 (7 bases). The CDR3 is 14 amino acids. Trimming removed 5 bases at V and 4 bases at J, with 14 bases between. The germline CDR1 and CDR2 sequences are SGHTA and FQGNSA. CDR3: CASSPGGSIETQYF. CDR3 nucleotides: TGTGCCAGCAGCCCAGGGGGGAGTATAGAGACCCAGTACTTC. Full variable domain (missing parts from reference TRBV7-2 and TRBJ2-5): GAGVSQSPSNKVTEKGKDVELRCDPISGHTALYWYRQSLGQGLEFLIYFQGNSAPDKSGLPSDRFSAERTGGSVSTLTIQRTQQEDSAVYLCASSPGGSIETQYFGPGTRLLVL.